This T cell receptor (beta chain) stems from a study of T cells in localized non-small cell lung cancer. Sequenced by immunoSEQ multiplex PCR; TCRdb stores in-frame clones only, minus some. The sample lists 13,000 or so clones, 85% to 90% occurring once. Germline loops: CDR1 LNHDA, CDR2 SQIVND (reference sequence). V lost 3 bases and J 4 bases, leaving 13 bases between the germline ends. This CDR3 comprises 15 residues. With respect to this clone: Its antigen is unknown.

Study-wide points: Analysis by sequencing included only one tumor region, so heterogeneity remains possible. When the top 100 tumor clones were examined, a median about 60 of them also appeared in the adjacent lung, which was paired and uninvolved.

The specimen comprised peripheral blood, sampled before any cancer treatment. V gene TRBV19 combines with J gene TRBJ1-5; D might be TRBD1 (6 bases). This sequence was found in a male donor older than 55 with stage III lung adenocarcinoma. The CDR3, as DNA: TGTGCCAGTAGTATTTGGGAAGGGGGAAATCAGCCCCAGCATTTT. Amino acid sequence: CASSIWEGGNQPQHF.